A selection of T cell receptor beta chains follows, all from one sample in a study of T cells after yellow fever vaccination. TCRdb reprocessed the 5' RACE reads via MiXCR and lists one record per CDR3 protein. The table shows around 300,000 distinct CDR3 sequences, with 4.1% occurring only once. This material consisted of PBMCs, taken 5 days after the yellow fever booster vaccination. The receptor set was obtained from a man aged 18 to 30 who received the YFV17D yellow fever vaccine. CDR3s include the opening cysteine and the closing phenylalanine or tryptophan. The D gene is left open where the match is weak. Size values are once, few and many counts, or a class for expanded clones, and some rows have none.

DNA,CDR3,V,D,length,J,size
TGTGCCAGTAGAGCCCCGGGACAGAACTATGGCTACACCTTC,CASRAPGQNYGYTF,TRBV19,TRBD1,14,TRBJ1-2,many
TGTGCCAGCAGCTCCGGACAGGGTTTCATCACTGAAGCTTTCTTT,CASSSGQGFITEAFF,TRBV7-2,TRBD1,15,TRBJ1-1,.
TGTGCCAGCAGTTTTGAAGGAAACACCATATATTTT,CASSFEGNTIYF,TRBV2,.,12,TRBJ1-3,few
TGTGCCAGCGGCGGACAAGTGAACACTGAAGCTTTCTTT,CASGGQVNTEAFF,TRBV6-5,.,13,TRBJ1-1,few
TGCAGTGCTAGAGATGACACTGAAGCTTTCTTT,CSARDDTEAFF,TRBV20-1,.,11,TRBJ1-1,few
TGTGCCAGCAGCAGGACCCCGACCGCGGACAGTGGGGTGGTGGATATCTCACCCCTCCACTTT,CASSRTPTADSGVVDISPLHF,TRBV5-5,.,21,TRBJ1-6,many
TGTGCCAGCAGCACGGGACGGATCACAGATACGCAGTATTTT,CASSTGRITDTQYF,TRBV7-8,.,14,TRBJ2-3,few
TGTGCCAGCAGTCGGGGAGAAGCAACCGAAGCTTTCTTT,CASSRGEATEAFF,TRBV2,.,13,TRBJ1-1,many
TGCGCCAGCAGCCAAGCGGGACTAGCGGGGAGCTACGAGCAGTACTTC,CASSQAGLAGSYEQYF,TRBV4-1,TRBD2,16,TRBJ2-7,.
TGTGCCAGCAGTCCCGGGTTAGCGGGGGCAGGGCAGTTCTTC,CASSPGLAGAGQFF,TRBV27,TRBD2,14,TRBJ2-1,few
TGTGCCAGCAGAGGGGGGACAGCAGATAGCAATCAGCCCCAGCATTTT,CASRGGTADSNQPQHF,TRBV27,TRBD1,16,TRBJ1-5,few
TGCGCCAGCAGACAGGACCCGGTAGGTAGAAATGAGCAGTTCTTC,CASRQDPVGRNEQFF,TRBV5-1,.,15,TRBJ2-1,many
TGTGCCAGCAGCGGGACAGGGAACACAGATACGCAGTATTTT,CASSGTGNTDTQYF,TRBV9,TRBD1,14,TRBJ2-3,many
TGCAGTGCTAGAGATCCGCAGCGCCTTGGGGTACTGATGACCCAGTACTTC,CSARDPQRLGVLMTQYF,TRBV20-1,.,17,TRBJ2-5,few
TGTGCCAGCAGTTTATCTTTCGGGGGGACAGGGAAAGGAGATACGCAGTATTTT,CASSLSFGGTGKGDTQYF,TRBV27,TRBD1,18,TRBJ2-3,few
TGTGCCAGCAGCATACAACCAGGGCAGGGCCACTATGGCTACACCTTC,CASSIQPGQGHYGYTF,TRBV7-2,.,16,TRBJ1-2,.
TGTGCCAGCAGCCTACTAGCTTGGGGCACAGATACGCAGTATTTT,CASSLLAWGTDTQYF,TRBV7-6,.,15,TRBJ2-3,few
TGCGCCAGCAGAGCGGGGGGCCAAGAGACCCAGTACTTC,CASRAGGQETQYF,TRBV5-1,TRBD2,13,TRBJ2-5,few
TGTGCCTGTCACAGGGACCACGAGCAGTACTTC,CACHRDHEQYF,TRBV30,.,11,TRBJ2-7,.
TGTGCCAGCAGCTTGGAGGGGAGAAGTGAAGCTTTCTTT,CASSLEGRSEAFF,TRBV13,.,13,TRBJ1-1,.
TGTGCCAGCAGCTCCCGGGACAGGGGGACGAGCGAGCAGTACTTC,CASSSRDRGTSEQYF,TRBV5-4,TRBD1,15,TRBJ2-7,.
TGTGCCAGCAGTTTTCTAGCGGGGGGGCCGGGGGCTACGCAGTATTTT,CASSFLAGGPGATQYF,TRBV28,TRBD2,16,TRBJ2-3,many
TGTGCCAGCAGTCCCTCACCGGGGAATTCACCCCTCCACTTT,CASSPSPGNSPLHF,TRBV6-4,.,14,TRBJ1-6,few
TGTGCCTGGAGTGGGGCCACCCTGGTCAGCGAGCAGTACTTC,CAWSGATLVSEQYF,TRBV30,.,14,TRBJ2-7,.
TGTGCCAGCAATCAAGACAGTGGGGGGCTGCAGACCCAGTACTTC,CASNQDSGGLQTQYF,TRBV2,.,15,TRBJ2-5,.
TGTGCCAGCAGCCAAGATCCTAGCGGGGGGCTACAAGAGACCCAGTACTTC,CASSQDPSGGLQETQYF,TRBV4-2,TRBD2,17,TRBJ2-5,few
TGTGCCAGCAGCTTAGCGCGGGGGATGGGAAATCAGCCCCAGCATTTT,CASSLARGMGNQPQHF,TRBV7-2,.,16,TRBJ1-5,.
TGCGCCAGCAGCTCGCTGGGGACAGGGGAAGAGACCCAGTACTTC,CASSSLGTGEETQYF,TRBV5-1,TRBD1,15,TRBJ2-5,.
TGTGCCAGCAGCACCGCGGGGGGGCAAGAGACCCAGTACTTC,CASSTAGGQETQYF,TRBV7-9,TRBD2,14,TRBJ2-5,few
TGCGCCAGCAGCCAAATCGTAGCGGGCTTCACAGATACGCAGTATTTT,CASSQIVAGFTDTQYF,TRBV4-3,TRBD2,16,TRBJ2-3,many
TGTGCCAGCAGCTCCCATGGGTCATATAGCAATCAGCCCCAGCATTTT,CASSSHGSYSNQPQHF,TRBV7-2,.,16,TRBJ1-5,.
TGTGCCAGCAGCTTAGGGGTCCTAGCCGAGCAGTTCTTC,CASSLGVLAEQFF,TRBV7-2,.,13,TRBJ2-1,few
TGCGCCAGCAGCTTGACAGGGATAGATACGCAGTATTTT,CASSLTGIDTQYF,TRBV5-1,.,13,TRBJ2-3,.
TGTGCCACGGGCGGACGGGGGTTATACAATGAGCAGTTCTTC,CATGGRGLYNEQFF,TRBV15,.,14,TRBJ2-1,few
TGCAGTGCTCGTATAGTCGGTCTCCTGAGGACCGGGGAGCTGTTTTTT,CSARIVGLLRTGELFF,TRBV20-1,.,16,TRBJ2-2,few
TGCGCCAGCAGCCAAGTCGGTCAAAACACTGAAGCTTTCTTT,CASSQVGQNTEAFF,TRBV4-1,.,14,TRBJ1-1,many
TGTGCCAGTAGGAAGACAGGGACCAATGAGCAGTTCTTC,CASRKTGTNEQFF,TRBV19,TRBD1,13,TRBJ2-1,.
TGCAGCGTTGAGCTTAACTCGGTTCTTCGGGAGACCCAGTACTTC,CSVELNSVLRETQYF,TRBV29-1,.,15,TRBJ2-5,few
TGTGCCGCCCGGGGGGGAGGCAATCAGCCCCAGCATTTT,CAARGGGNQPQHF,TRBV7-9,.,13,TRBJ1-5,few
TGTGCCAGAGGGGACTATGTAGGGAATGAGCAGTTCTTC,CARGDYVGNEQFF,TRBV2,TRBD2,13,TRBJ2-1,few
TGTGCCAGCAGCCCCCCGTCGCCTAATGAGCAGTTCTTC,CASSPPSPNEQFF,TRBV9,.,13,TRBJ2-1,many
TGTGCCAGCAGCCAGGTGACGGGGGCCGGGGAGCTGTTTTTT,CASSQVTGAGELFF,TRBV7-3,.,14,TRBJ2-2,few
TGTGCCAGCAGCATCTCAGCGGGGGTGAACACAGATACGCAGTATTTT,CASSISAGVNTDTQYF,TRBV9,TRBD2,16,TRBJ2-3,few
TGTGCCAGCAGTAGCCGGGACATAGGGTACAATGAGCAGTTCTTC,CASSSRDIGYNEQFF,TRBV6-2/TRBV6-3,.,15,TRBJ2-1,.
TGTGCCAGCAGCCACGGCCGAGACAGGGGAGGTAATGGCTACACCTTC,CASSHGRDRGGNGYTF,TRBV4-2,TRBD1,16,TRBJ1-2,.
TGTGCCAGCACTCCGGACAGGGGAGATGAGCAGTTCTTC,CASTPDRGDEQFF,TRBV2,TRBD1,13,TRBJ2-1,many
TGTGCCAGTAGTATAAAGGGGGCGTACACTGAAGCTTTCTTT,CASSIKGAYTEAFF,TRBV19,TRBD1,14,TRBJ1-1,.
TGTGCCAGCAGCTTAGAGGCCGCGGGATACGCGAACACCGGGGAGCTGTTTTTT,CASSLEAAGYANTGELFF,TRBV7-2,.,18,TRBJ2-2,.
TGCGCCAGCAGCTTGGCGACACTACCAACTAATGAAAAACTGTTTTTT,CASSLATLPTNEKLFF,TRBV5-1,.,16,TRBJ1-4,few
TGTGCCACCAGCAGAGTACTAGCCACAGATACGCAGTATTTT,CATSRVLATDTQYF,TRBV15,.,14,TRBJ2-3,.
TGTGCCAGCAGGATACTAGCGGGGGCCCTCGCAGATACGCAGTATTTT,CASRILAGALADTQYF,TRBV6-4,TRBD2,16,TRBJ2-3,.
TGCGCCAGCAGCCAAGCGACGGGGCCCTCCTACGAGCAGTACTTC,CASSQATGPSYEQYF,TRBV4-1,.,15,TRBJ2-7,once